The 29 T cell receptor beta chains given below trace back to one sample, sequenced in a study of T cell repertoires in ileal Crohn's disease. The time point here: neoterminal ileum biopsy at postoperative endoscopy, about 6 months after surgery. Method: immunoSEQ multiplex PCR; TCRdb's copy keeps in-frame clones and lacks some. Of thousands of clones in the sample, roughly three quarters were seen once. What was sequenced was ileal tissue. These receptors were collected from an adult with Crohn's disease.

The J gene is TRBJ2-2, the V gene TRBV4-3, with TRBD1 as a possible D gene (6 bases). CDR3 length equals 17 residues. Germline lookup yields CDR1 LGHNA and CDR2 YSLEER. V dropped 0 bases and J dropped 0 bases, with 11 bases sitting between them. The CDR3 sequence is CASSQEPTGTNTGELFF. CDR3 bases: TGCGCCAGCAGCCAAGAGCCCACAGGGACGAACACCGGGGAGCTGTTTTTT.

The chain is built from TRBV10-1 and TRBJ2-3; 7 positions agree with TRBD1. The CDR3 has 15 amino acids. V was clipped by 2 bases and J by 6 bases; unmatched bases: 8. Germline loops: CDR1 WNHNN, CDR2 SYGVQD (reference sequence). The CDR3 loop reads CASSEKDRPADTQYF. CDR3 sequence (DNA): TGCGCCAGCAGTGAGAAGGACAGGCCCGCGGATACGCAGTATTTT.

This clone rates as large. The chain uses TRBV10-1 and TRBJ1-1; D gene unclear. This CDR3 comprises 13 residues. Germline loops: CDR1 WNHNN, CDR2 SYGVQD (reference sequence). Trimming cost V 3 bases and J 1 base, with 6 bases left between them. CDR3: CASSDNRNTEAFF. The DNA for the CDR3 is TGCGCCAGCAGTGATAACAGGAACACTGAAGCTTTCTTT.

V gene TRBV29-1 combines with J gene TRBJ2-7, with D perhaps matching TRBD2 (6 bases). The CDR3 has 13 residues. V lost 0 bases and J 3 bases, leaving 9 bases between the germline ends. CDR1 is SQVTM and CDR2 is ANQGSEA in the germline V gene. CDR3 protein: CSVEEGLNYEQYF. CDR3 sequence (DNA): TGCAGCGTTGAAGAAGGACTAAACTACGAGCAGTACTTC.

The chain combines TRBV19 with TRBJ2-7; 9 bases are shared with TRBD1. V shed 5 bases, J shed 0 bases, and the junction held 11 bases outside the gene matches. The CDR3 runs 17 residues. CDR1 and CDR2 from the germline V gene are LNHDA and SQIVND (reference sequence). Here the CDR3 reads CASSGNPGQGISYEQYF. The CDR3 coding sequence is TGTGCCAGTAGTGGGAACCCCGGACAGGGGATCTCCTACGAGCAGTACTTC. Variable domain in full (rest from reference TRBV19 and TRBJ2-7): DGGITQSPKYLFRKEGQNVTLSCEQNLNHDAMYWYRQDPGQGLRLIYYSQIVNDFQKGDIAEGYSVSREKKESFPLTVTSAQKNPTAFYLCASSGNPGQGISYEQYFGPGTRLTVT.

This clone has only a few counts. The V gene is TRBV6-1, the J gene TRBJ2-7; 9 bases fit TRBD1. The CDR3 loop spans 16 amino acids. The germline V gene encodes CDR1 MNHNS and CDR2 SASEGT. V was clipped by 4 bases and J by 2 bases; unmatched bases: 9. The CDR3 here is CASSALTGGVPYEQYF. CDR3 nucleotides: TGTGCCAGCAGTGCGCTGACAGGGGGTGTTCCCTACGAGCAGTACTTC.

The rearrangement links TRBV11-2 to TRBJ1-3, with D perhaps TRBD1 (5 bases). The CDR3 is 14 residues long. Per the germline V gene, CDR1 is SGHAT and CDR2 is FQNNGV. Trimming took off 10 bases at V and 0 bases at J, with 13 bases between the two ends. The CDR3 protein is CATGEWSSGNTIYF. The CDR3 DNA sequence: TGTGCCACGGGGGAGTGGAGCTCTGGAAACACCATATATTTT.

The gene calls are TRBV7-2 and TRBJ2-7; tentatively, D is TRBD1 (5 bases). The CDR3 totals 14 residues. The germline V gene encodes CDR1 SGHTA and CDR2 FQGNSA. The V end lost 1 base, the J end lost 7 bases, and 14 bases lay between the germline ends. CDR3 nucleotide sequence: TGTGCCAGCAGCTTAGAGGGCAGGGTGAGTGAGCAGTACTTC. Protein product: CASSLEGRVSEQYF.

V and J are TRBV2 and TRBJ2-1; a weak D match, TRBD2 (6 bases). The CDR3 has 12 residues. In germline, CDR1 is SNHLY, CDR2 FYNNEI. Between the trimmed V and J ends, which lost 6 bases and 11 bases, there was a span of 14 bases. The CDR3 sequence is CASSSGLLQQFF. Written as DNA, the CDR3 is TGTGCCAGCAGCTCCGGACTATTGCAGCAGTTCTTC.

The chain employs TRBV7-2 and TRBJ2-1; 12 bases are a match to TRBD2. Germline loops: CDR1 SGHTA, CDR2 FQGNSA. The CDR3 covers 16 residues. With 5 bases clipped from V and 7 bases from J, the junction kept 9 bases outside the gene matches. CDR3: CASSPKTSGGQNEQFF. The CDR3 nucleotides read TGTGCCAGCAGCCCGAAGACTAGCGGGGGACAGAATGAGCAGTTCTTC.

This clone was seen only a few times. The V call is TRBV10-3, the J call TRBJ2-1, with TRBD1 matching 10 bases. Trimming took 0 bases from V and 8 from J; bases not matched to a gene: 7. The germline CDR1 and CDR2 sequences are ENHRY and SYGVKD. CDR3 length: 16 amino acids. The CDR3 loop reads CAISESWDRGWHEQFF. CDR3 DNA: TGTGCCATCAGTGAGTCCTGGGACAGGGGATGGCATGAGCAGTTCTTC.

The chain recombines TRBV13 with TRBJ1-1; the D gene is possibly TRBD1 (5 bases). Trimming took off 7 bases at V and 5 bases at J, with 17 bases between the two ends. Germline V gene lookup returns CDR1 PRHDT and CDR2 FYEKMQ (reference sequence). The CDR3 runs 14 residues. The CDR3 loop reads CASTRGRGGTEAFF. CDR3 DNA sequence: TGTGCCAGCACCCGTGGTAGGGGAGGGACTGAAGCTTTCTTT.

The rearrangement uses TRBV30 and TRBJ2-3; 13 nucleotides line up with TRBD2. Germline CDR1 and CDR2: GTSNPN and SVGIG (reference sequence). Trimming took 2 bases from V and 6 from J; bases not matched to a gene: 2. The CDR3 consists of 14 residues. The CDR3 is CAWSLGLAGDTQYF. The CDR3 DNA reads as TGTGCCTGGAGTCTGGGACTAGCGGGGGATACGCAGTATTTT.

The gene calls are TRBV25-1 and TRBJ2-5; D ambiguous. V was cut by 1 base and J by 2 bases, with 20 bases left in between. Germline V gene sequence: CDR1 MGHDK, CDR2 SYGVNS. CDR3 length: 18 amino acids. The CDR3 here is CASSELFSGRPQQETQYF. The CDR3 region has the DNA TGTGCCAGCAGTGAATTGTTTTCCGGCAGGCCACAACAAGAGACCCAGTACTTC.

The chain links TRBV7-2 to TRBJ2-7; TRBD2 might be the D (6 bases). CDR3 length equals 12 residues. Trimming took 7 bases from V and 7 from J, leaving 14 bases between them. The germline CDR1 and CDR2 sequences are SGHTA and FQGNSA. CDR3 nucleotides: TGTGCCAGCACCCGGGACTCCTCGGAGCAGTACTTC. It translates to CASTRDSSEQYF.

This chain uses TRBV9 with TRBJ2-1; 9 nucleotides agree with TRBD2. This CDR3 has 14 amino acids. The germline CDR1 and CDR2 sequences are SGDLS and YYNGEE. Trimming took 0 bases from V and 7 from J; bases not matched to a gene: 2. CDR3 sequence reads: CASSVGTSGNEQFF. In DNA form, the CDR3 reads TGTGCCAGCAGCGTAGGAACTAGCGGGAATGAGCAGTTCTTC.

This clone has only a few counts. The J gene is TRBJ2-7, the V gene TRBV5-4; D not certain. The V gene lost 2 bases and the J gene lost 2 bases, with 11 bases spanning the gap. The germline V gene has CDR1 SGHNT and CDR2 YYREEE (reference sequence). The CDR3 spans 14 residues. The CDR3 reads CASSLEISTYEQYF. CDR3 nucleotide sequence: TGTGCCAGCAGCTTAGAGATTTCAACCTACGAGCAGTACTTC.

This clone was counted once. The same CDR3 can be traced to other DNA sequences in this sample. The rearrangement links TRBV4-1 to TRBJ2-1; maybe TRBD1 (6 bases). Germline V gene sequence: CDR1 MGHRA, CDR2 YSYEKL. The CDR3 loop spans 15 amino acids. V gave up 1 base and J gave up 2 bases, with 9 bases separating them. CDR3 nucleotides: TGCGCCAGCAGCCAAGGGGGGCTGGCCTACAATGAGCAGTTCTTC. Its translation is CASSQGGLAYNEQFF.

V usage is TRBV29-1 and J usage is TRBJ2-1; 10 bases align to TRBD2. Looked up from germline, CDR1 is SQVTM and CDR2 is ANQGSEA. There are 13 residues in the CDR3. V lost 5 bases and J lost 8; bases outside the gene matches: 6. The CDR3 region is CSVFSGGSYEQFF. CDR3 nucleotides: TGCAGCGTTTTTAGCGGGGGGTCTTATGAGCAGTTCTTC.

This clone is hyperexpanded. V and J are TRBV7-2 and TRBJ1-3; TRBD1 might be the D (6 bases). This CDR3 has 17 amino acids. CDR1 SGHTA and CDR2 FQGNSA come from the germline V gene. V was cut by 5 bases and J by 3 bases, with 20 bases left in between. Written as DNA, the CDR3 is TGTGCCAGCAGCCTCATGCCCAGGGGTCAGGATGGAAACACCATATATTTT. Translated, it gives CASSLMPRGQDGNTIYF.

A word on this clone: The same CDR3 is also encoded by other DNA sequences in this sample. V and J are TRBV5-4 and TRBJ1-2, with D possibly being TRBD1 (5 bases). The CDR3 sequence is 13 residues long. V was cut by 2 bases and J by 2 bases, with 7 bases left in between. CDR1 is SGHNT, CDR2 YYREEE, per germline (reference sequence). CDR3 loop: CASSLGQNYGYTF. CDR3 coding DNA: TGTGCCAGCAGCTTAGGACAAAACTATGGCTACACCTTC. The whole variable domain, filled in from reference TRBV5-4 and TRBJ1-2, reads ETGVTQSPTHLIKTRGQQVTLRCSSQSGHNTVSWYQQALGQGPQFIFQYYREEENGRGNFPPRFSGLQFPNYSSELNVNALELDDSALYLCASSLGQNYGYTFGSGTRLTVV.

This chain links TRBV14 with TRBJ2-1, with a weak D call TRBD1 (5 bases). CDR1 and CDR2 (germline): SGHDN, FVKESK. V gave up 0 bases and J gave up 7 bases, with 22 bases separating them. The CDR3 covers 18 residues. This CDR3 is CASSQDLPGPGGANEQFF. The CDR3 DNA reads TGTGCCAGCAGCCAAGACCTACCGGGCCCCGGTGGGGCAAATGAGCAGTTCTTC. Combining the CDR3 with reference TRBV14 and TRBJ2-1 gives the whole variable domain EAGVTQFPSHSVIEKGQTVTLRCDPISGHDNLYWYRRVMGKEIKFLLHFVKESKQDESGMPNNRFLAERTGGTYSTLKVQPAELEDSGVYFCASSQDLPGPGGANEQFFGPGTRLTVL.

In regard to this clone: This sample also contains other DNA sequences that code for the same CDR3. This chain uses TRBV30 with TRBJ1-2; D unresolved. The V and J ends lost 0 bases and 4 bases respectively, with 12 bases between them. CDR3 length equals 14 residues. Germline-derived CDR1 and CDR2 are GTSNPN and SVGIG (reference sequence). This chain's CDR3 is CAWSVGDSVYGYTF. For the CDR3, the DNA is TGTGCCTGGAGTGTTGGAGACTCCGTCTATGGCTACACCTTC.

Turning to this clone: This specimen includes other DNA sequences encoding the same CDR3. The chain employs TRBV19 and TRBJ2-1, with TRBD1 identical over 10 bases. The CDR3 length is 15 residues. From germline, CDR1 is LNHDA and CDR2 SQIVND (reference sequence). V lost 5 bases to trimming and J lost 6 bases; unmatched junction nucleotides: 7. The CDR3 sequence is CASSFRDRGINEQFF. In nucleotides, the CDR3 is TGTGCCAGTAGTTTCCGGGACAGGGGTATCAATGAGCAGTTCTTC.

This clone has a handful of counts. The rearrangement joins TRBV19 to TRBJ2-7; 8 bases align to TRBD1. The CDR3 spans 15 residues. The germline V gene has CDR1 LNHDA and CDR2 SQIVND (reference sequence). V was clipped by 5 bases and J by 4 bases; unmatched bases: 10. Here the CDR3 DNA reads TGTGCCAGTAGTGACAGGGGCGGAGGAGGGTACGAGCAGTACTTC. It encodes CASSDRGGGGYEQYF.

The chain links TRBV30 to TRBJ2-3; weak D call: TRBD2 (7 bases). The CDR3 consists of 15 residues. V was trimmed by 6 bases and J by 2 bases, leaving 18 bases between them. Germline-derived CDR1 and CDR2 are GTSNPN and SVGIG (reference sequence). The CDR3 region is CACTRGLAVTDTQYF. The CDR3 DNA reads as TGTGCCTGCACCCGGGGGCTAGCGGTCACAGATACGCAGTATTTT.

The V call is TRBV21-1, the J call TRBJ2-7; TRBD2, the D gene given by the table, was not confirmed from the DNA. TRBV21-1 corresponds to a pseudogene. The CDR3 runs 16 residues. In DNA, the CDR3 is TGTGCCAGCAGCTATAATCCAGCGGGGCCAACCTACGAGCAGTACTTC. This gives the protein CASSYNPAGPTYEQYF.

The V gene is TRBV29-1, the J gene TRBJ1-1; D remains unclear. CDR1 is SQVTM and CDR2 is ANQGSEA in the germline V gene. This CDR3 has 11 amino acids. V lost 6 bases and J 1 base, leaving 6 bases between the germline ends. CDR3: CSVAPNTEAFF. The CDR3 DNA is TGCAGCGTAGCACCGAACACTGAAGCTTTCTTT. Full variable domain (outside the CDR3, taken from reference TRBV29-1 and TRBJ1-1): SAVISQKPSRDICQRGTSLTIQCQVDSQVTMMFWYRQQPGQSLTLIATANQGSEATYESGFVIDKFPISRPNLTFSTLTVSNMSPEDSSIYLCSVAPNTEAFFGQGTRLTVV.

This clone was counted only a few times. CDR3 amino acids: CASSQAISGNTIYF. CDR3 in DNA: TGTGCCAGCAGCCAAGCAATCTCTGGAAACACCATATATTTT. The chain uses TRBV14 and TRBJ1-3; D gene ambiguous. CDR3 length: 14 residues. Germline V gene sequence: CDR1 SGHDN, CDR2 FVKESK. V gave up 1 base and J gave up 0 bases, with 4 bases separating them.